This entry lists 27 T cell receptor beta chains sequenced from one sample in a study of blood T cell repertoires in COVID-19. The table came from immunoSEQ multiplex PCR; TCRdb's copy has only in-frame clones and leaves some out. The table records 65,000 to 90,000 clones, about nine tenths of them present only once. Material: peripheral blood. Receptor source: a man aged 50-60 years with acute or convalescent COVID-19.

The chain couples TRBV3-1 (or the pseudogene TRBV3-2) to TRBJ2-2, with 9 bases matching TRBD2. Germline V gene sequence: CDR1 LGHDT, CDR2 YNNKEL (reference sequence). The length of the CDR3 is 16 residues. Losses at the gene ends were 4 bases for V and 5 bases for J; bases not matched to a gene: 8. CDR3 DNA sequence: TGTGCCAGCAGCCGCCCCGTGCTAGCGGGGACCGGGGAGCTGTTTTTT. Its translation is CASSRPVLAGTGELFF.

The rearrangement links TRBV5-1 to TRBJ1-5; 9 nucleotides match TRBD1. CDR1 is SGHRS and CDR2 is YFSETQ in the germline V gene. Losses at the gene ends were 2 bases for V and 5 bases for J; bases not matched to a gene: 2. The CDR3 contains 14 residues. CDR3 bases: TGCGCCAGCAGCTTACGGACAGGGGATCAGCCCCAGCATTTT. Translation: CASSLRTGDQPQHF.

V gene TRBV24-1 combines with J gene TRBJ2-5, with 8 bases identical to TRBD1. The CDR3 is 16 amino acids. From germline, CDR1 is KGHDR and CDR2 SFDVKD. The V gene end was trimmed by 5 bases and the J gene end by 1 base; junction bases not matched to a gene: 8. The DNA of the CDR3 is TGTGCCACCAGTGTCACGACAGGGGAAACCCAAGAGACCCAGTACTTC. Its protein is CATSVTTGETQETQYF.

The rearrangement uses TRBV5-1 and TRBJ2-2; D perhaps matches TRBD1 (5 bases). This CDR3 comprises 16 residues. V was clipped by 0 bases and J by 1 base, with 10 bases between them. Germline loops: CDR1 SGHRS, CDR2 YFSETQ. DNA of the CDR3: TGCGCCAGCAGCTTGGTTGGCCAGGGGAACACCGGGGAGCTGTTTTTT. Translating it yields CASSLVGQGNTGELFF. The variable domain in full, with the rest retrieved from reference TRBV5-1 and TRBJ2-2, is KAGVTQTPRYLIKTRGQQVTLSCSPISGHRSVSWYQQTPGQGLQFLFEYFSETQRNKGNFPGRFSGRQFSNSRSEMNVSTLELGDSALYLCASSLVGQGNTGELFFGEGSRLTVL.

The genes are TRBV19 and TRBJ2-7, with 11 bases lining up with TRBD2. J was trimmed by 4 bases and V by 6 bases; bases with no gene match: 8. CDR1 LNHDA and CDR2 SQIVND come from the germline V gene (reference sequence). The CDR3 consists of 15 residues. CDR3 region: CASSRIAGGPYEQYF. The CDR3 DNA sequence: TGTGCCAGTAGCAGGATAGCGGGGGGGCCTTACGAGCAGTACTTC.

V usage is TRBV6-5 and J usage is TRBJ1-2; tentative D call: TRBD1 (5 bases). The germline CDR1 and CDR2 sequences are MNHEY and SVGAGI. V lost 2 bases to trimming and J lost 7 bases, with 11 bases between them. The CDR3 runs to 13 residues. The CDR3 loop is CASSYGAEGGYTF. In nucleotides, the CDR3 is TGTGCCAGCAGTTACGGGGCCGAAGGTGGCTACACCTTC.

The V gene is TRBV5-1, the J gene TRBJ1-5; possible D gene TRBD1, 6 bases. Trimming cost V 4 bases and J 3 bases, with 11 bases left between them. Germline V lookup: CDR1 SGHRS, CDR2 YFSETQ. This CDR3 contains 14 residues. The CDR3 coding sequence is TGCGCCAGCAGCCTAGGGGGTCCCAATCAGCCCCAGCATTTT. The encoded protein is CASSLGGPNQPQHF.

The chain carries TRBV6-6 and TRBJ1-6, with a tentative D call TRBD1 (5 bases). This CDR3 is 14 amino acids long. V lost 2 bases and J 9 bases, leaving 11 bases between the germline ends. Germline loops: CDR1 MNHNY, CDR2 SVGAGI (reference sequence). In DNA, the CDR3 is TGTGCCAGCAGTTACGGGGCCTACTCTTCACCCCTCCACTTT. Translating it yields CASSYGAYSSPLHF.

The chain joins TRBV2 to TRBJ1-2; TRBD1 might be the D (5 bases). The germline CDR1 and CDR2 sequences are SNHLY and FYNNEI. Trimming pared 2 bases from V and 7 bases from J, leaving 14 bases between. The CDR3 contains 14 residues. As DNA, the CDR3 is TGTGCCAGCAGTGAATGGGGGGGGAGCTTTGGCTACACCTTC. This sequence encodes CASSEWGGSFGYTF.

The rearrangement joins TRBV4-1 to TRBJ1-1; TRBD1 is a possible D gene (6 bases). The CDR3 is made up of 17 amino acids. Trimming left V 0 bases short and J 1 base short, with 15 bases between. Germline V lookup: CDR1 MGHRA, CDR2 YSYEKL. CDR3 in amino acids: CASSQEQGRMANTEAFF. The CDR3 nucleotides read TGCGCCAGCAGCCAAGAACAGGGACGGATGGCGAACACTGAAGCTTTCTTT.

The chain recombines TRBV28 with TRBJ1-5, with D possibly matching TRBD1 (5 bases). The CDR3 spans 15 residues. The V gene lost 6 bases and the J gene lost 0 bases, with 12 bases spanning the gap. Germline values: CDR1 MDHEN, CDR2 SYDVKM. DNA for the CDR3: TGTGCCAGCAGCTCCTCTACAGGTAGCAATCAGCCCCAGCATTTT. It specifies CASSSSTGSNQPQHF.

V is TRBV12-3 or TRBV12-4 and J is TRBJ1-2; TRBD1 matches 7 bases. The CDR3 is 12 residues long. V lost 4 bases and J lost 6; bases outside the gene matches: 2. CDR3 in amino acids: CASSYRGHGYTF. CDR3 coding DNA: TGTGCCAGCAGTTACAGGGGTCATGGCTACACCTTC.

V and J are TRBV2 and TRBJ2-5; D ambiguous. Between the trimmed V and J ends, which lost 4 bases and 2 bases, there was a span of 2 bases. The CDR3 has 11 residues. Germline-derived CDR1 and CDR2 are SNHLY and FYNNEI. CDR3 in amino acids: CASSVQETQYF. The CDR3 DNA reads TGTGCCAGCAGTGTACAAGAGACCCAGTACTTC.

V usage is TRBV29-1 and J usage is TRBJ1-1, with D perhaps matching TRBD1 (5 bases). Germline V gene data show CDR1 as SQVTM and CDR2 as ANQGSEA. This CDR3 has 13 amino acids. Trimming took off 8 bases at V and 0 bases at J, with 13 bases between the two ends. The CDR3: CSSRQHLNTEAFF. The CDR3 bases are TGCAGCTCCCGACAGCATCTGAACACTGAAGCTTTCTTT.

The J gene is TRBJ2-7, the V gene TRBV19; 16 positions agree with TRBD2. V lost 6 bases to trimming and J lost 2 bases; unmatched junction nucleotides: 4. This CDR3 is built from 16 residues. Germline-derived CDR1 and CDR2 are LNHDA and SQIVND (reference sequence). CDR3 sequence: CASRPGLAGGPYEQYF. In DNA form, the CDR3 reads TGTGCCAGTAGGCCGGGACTAGCGGGGGGGCCCTACGAGCAGTACTTC.

The V call is TRBV4-2, the J call TRBJ2-3, with D perhaps matching TRBD2 (6 bases). Germline CDR1 reads LGHNA; CDR2 reads YNFKEQ. Trimming removed 4 bases from V and 5 bases from J, with 16 bases in between. The CDR3 is 15 residues long. The CDR3 nucleotides are TGTGCCAGCAGCCCCACCATGGGTAGCGGAGATACGCAGTATTTT. Amino acids: CASSPTMGSGDTQYF.

V usage is TRBV14 and J usage is TRBJ2-7; 10 bases align to TRBD2. There are 16 residues in the CDR3. V shed 5 bases, J shed 7 bases, and the junction held 14 bases outside the gene matches. Germline CDR1 SGHDN, CDR2 FVKESK. The CDR3 nucleotides are TGTGCCAGCAGCACCCCAGGGGAGACAGCGGGGGGGGAGCAGTACTTC. Translated, it gives CASSTPGETAGGEQYF.

The chain employs TRBV7-9 and TRBJ2-1, with D possibly matching TRBD1 (6 bases). V shed 5 bases and J shed 13 bases, with 15 bases lying between them. The CDR3 length is 12 residues. Per the germline V gene, CDR1 is SEHNR and CDR2 is FQNEAQ (reference sequence). The CDR3 loop is CASSPEQGFQFF. The CDR3 region has the DNA TGTGCCAGCAGCCCAGAACAGGGTTTTCAGTTCTTC.

This clone has more than one count but fewer than ten. V and J are TRBV5-4 and TRBJ2-5, with TRBD1 matching over 8 bases. V shed 4 bases and J 5 bases; nucleotides not matched to a gene: 7. CDR1 and CDR2 from the germline V gene are SGHNT and YYREEE (reference sequence). CDR3 length: 14 residues. The CDR3 sequence: CASSVAGGQETQYF. The DNA for the CDR3 is TGTGCCAGCAGCGTAGCAGGGGGCCAGGAGACCCAGTACTTC.

This chain uses TRBV19 with TRBJ1-5; no reliable D call. Germline CDR1 is LNHDA and CDR2 is SQIVND (reference sequence). This CDR3 spans 15 amino acids. The germline V and J ends were trimmed by 7 bases and 3 bases, with 16 bases remaining between them. Here the CDR3 DNA reads TGTGCCAGTAAAGAGGGCCGGCTGATCAATCAGCCCCAGCATTTT. Amino acid sequence: CASKEGRLINQPQHF.

V is TRBV9 and J is TRBJ1-2; no firm D call. V dropped 4 bases and J dropped 8 bases, with 21 bases sitting between them. In germline, CDR1 is SGDLS, CDR2 YYNGEE. CDR3 length: 15 amino acids. DNA of the CDR3: TGTGCCAGCAGCCCCCACGGGGAATCTAACGCGGGCTACACCTTC. This gives the protein CASSPHGESNAGYTF.

The genes are TRBV19 and TRBJ1-2; D ambiguous. The V and J ends lost 10 bases and 6 bases respectively, with 24 bases between them. CDR1 is LNHDA and CDR2 is SQIVND in the germline V gene (reference sequence). This CDR3 contains 15 residues. CDR3 DNA: TGTGCCACCCATAACTATCCTCGGACTCGGAATGGCTACACCTTC. Its translation is CATHNYPRTRNGYTF. Drawing the rest from reference TRBV19 and TRBJ1-2, the complete variable domain is DGGITQSPKYLFRKEGQNVTLSCEQNLNHDAMYWYRQDPGQGLRLIYYSQIVNDFQKGDIAEGYSVSREKKESFPLTVTSAQKNPTAFYLCATHNYPRTRNGYTFGSGTRLTVV.

The chain links TRBV2 to TRBJ1-6, with 9 bases matching TRBD1. Per germline, CDR1 SNHLY and CDR2 FYNNEI. The CDR3 has 16 residues. Unmatched junction bases numbered 5, after V lost 2 bases and J lost 6 bases. This chain's CDR3 is CASSEPGTGLNSPLHF. The CDR3 DNA reads TGTGCCAGCAGTGAACCCGGGACAGGGCTTAATTCACCCCTCCACTTT. Full variable domain (outside the CDR3, taken from reference TRBV2 and TRBJ1-6): EPEVTQTPSHQVTQMGQEVILRCVPISNHLYFYWYRQILGQKVEFLVSFYNNEISEKSEIFDDQFSVERPDGSNFTLKIRSTKLEDSAMYFCASSEPGTGLNSPLHFGNGTRLTVT.

V usage is TRBV27 and J usage is TRBJ2-7, with 10 bases matching TRBD1. CDR3 length equals 15 residues. V lost 2 bases and J lost 1; bases outside the gene matches: 2. The germline CDR1 and CDR2 sequences are MNHEY and SMNVEV (reference sequence). CDR3 in DNA: TGTGCCAGCAGTTTACGACAGGGGGCTTCCTACGAGCAGTACTTC. It translates to CASSLRQGASYEQYF.

V and J are TRBV30 and TRBJ2-3; 7 bases map to TRBD1. In germline, CDR1 is GTSNPN, CDR2 SVGIG (reference sequence). Germline trimming cut 4 bases from V and 2 bases from J; bases unmatched to any gene: 3. CDR3 length: 13 amino acids. The CDR3 region is CAWKQGNTDTQYF. The CDR3 coding sequence is TGTGCCTGGAAACAGGGGAACACAGATACGCAGTATTTT. Looking up the rest from reference TRBV30 and TRBJ2-3 gives the full variable domain: SQTIHQWPATLVQPVGSPLSLECTVEGTSNPNLYWYRQAAGRGLQLLFYSVGIGQISSEVPQNLSASRPQDRQFILSSKKLLLSDSGFYLCAWKQGNTDTQYFGPGTRLTVL.

V and J are TRBV7-9 and TRBJ1-3; TRBD1 aligns across 11 bases. The trim removed 4 bases at V and 3 bases at J, leaving 5 bases unmatched. The CDR3 loop spans 16 amino acids. Germline-derived CDR1 and CDR2 are SEHNR and FQNEAQ (reference sequence). The CDR3 DNA sequence: TGTGCCAGCAGCTCCGAGGGACAGGGGGGTGGAAACACCATATATTTT. It specifies CASSSEGQGGGNTIYF.

The chain employs TRBV20-1 and TRBJ1-2; 8 bases match TRBD1. V lost 3 bases, J lost 5 bases, and 11 bases stayed unmatched. CDR3 size: 15 residues. The germline V gene encodes CDR1 DFQATT and CDR2 SNEGSKA (reference sequence). The CDR3 sequence is CSASIGGQEGYGYTF. The CDR3 DNA reads as TGCAGTGCTAGTATTGGGGGACAGGAGGGATATGGCTACACCTTC.